This TCR beta chain stems from a study of cytomegalovirus exposure and HLA in healthy donors. The wider study: HLA-typed donors contributed some 85 million unique TCRs, which were held in an early data release.

60 Vbeta and 13 Jbeta primers were used in PCR. Repertoires were generated with immunoSEQ multiplex PCR, while TCRdb's copy carries only in-frame clones and drops some. This table has about 160,000 clones, roughly 77% appearing once. CDR3 length equals 14 residues. From germline, CDR1 is SNHLY and CDR2 FYNNEI. Trimming took off 8 bases at V and 0 bases at J, with 13 bases between the two ends. The study's findings and limits: Other equally common chains were less clonally expanded than HLA-associated TCR beta chains, a later analysis showed. Presence/absence analyses took donor sequencing depth as roughly uniform. Cytomegalovirus-associated status was assigned to more than 150 TCR beta chains.

There are a few counts of this clone. What it binds is not known. The origin of this receptor is a human donor in good health. The chain couples TRBV2 to TRBJ1-1; no definite D call. The sequenced sample was PBMCs. As DNA, the CDR3 is TGTGCCAGCGGCAGATCAACCCTGAACACTGAAGCTTTCTTT. Translation: CASGRSTLNTEAFF. The whole variable domain, filled in from reference TRBV2 and TRBJ1-1, reads EPEVTQTPSHQVTQMGQEVILRCVPISNHLYFYWYRQILGQKVEFLVSFYNNEISEKSEIFDDQFSVERPDGSNFTLKIRSTKLEDSAMYFCASGRSTLNTEAFFGQGTRLTVV.